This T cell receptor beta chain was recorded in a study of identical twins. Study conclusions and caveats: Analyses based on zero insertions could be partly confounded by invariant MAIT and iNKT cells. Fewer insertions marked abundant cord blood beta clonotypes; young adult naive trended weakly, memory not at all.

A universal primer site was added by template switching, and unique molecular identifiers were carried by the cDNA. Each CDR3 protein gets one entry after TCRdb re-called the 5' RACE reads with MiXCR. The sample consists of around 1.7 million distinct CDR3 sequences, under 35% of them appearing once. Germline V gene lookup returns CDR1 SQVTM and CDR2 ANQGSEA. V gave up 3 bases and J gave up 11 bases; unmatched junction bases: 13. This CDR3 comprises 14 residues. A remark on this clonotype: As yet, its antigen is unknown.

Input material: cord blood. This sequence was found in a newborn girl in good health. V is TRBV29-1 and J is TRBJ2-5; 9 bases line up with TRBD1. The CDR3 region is CSVEGQGGYNEQYF. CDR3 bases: TGCAGCGTTGAGGGACAGGGAGGCTACAATGAGCAGTACTTC.